A single sample is the source of the 9 T cell receptor beta chains below, sequenced in a study of a mutant IDH1 vaccine in newly diagnosed glioma. Time point noted: baseline, week 1 (first vaccination visit). Described treatment: pre-vaccination baseline after standard-of-care therapy. Using immunoSEQ multiplex PCR, the repertoire was profiled, and TCRdb retains in-frame clones only, with some absent. The table has some 38,000 clones, roughly 92% seen once. The sequencing here drew on PBMCs, taken from a glioma patient treated with radiotherapy, temozolomide or both. The receptors originated from a man between 18 and 35 years old with glioma.

J is TRBJ1-1 and V is TRBV27; D unresolved. Trimming removed 3 bases from V and 1 base from J, with 6 bases in between. The length of the CDR3 is 13 residues. The germline CDR1 and CDR2 sequences are MNHEY and SMNVEV (reference sequence). Here the CDR3 reads CASSLKQNTEAFF. In DNA, the CDR3 is TGTGCCAGCAGTTTGAAGCAGAACACTGAAGCTTTCTTT.

The chain employs TRBV4-3 and TRBJ1-1, with a weak D call TRBD1 (5 bases). CDR1 is LGHNA and CDR2 is YSLEER in the germline V gene. With 0 bases removed from V and 4 bases from J, the gap between germline ends came to 6 bases. The CDR3 covers 13 residues. CDR3 bases: TGCGCCAGCAGCCAAGACACAGGCACTGAAGCTTTCTTT. It specifies CASSQDTGTEAFF.

The chain uses TRBV5-4 and TRBJ1-2; 7 bases match TRBD1. V gave up 1 base and J gave up 4 bases; unmatched junction bases: 1. The CDR3 is made up of 13 amino acids. CDR1 and CDR2 from the germline V gene are SGHNT and YYREEE (reference sequence). CDR3 DNA: TGTGCCAGCAGCTTGAACAGGGGCTATGGCTACACCTTC. As protein: CASSLNRGYGYTF.

The chain is built from TRBV7-9 and TRBJ1-2; TRBD1 agrees at 7 bases. V gave up 1 base and J gave up 3 bases; unmatched junction bases: 2. Germline values: CDR1 SEHNR, CDR2 FQNEAQ (reference sequence). This CDR3 spans 14 amino acids. CDR3 residues: CASSLGRGDYGYTF. The CDR3 DNA reads as TGTGCCAGCAGCTTAGGCAGGGGGGACTATGGCTACACCTTC.

The chain's CDR3 is CASSLVVGGANVLTF. The CDR3 nucleotides are TGCGCCAGCAGCTTGGTGGTTGGTGGGGCCAACGTCCTGACTTTC. The chain joins TRBV5-1 to TRBJ2-6; D unresolved. V was cut by 0 bases and J by 3 bases, with 7 bases left in between. CDR3 length equals 15 residues. The germline V gene encodes CDR1 SGHRS and CDR2 YFSETQ.

V and J are TRBV30 and TRBJ1-3; 7 positions agree with TRBD1. Unmatched junction bases numbered 10, after V lost 5 bases and J lost 0 bases. The CDR3 is 16 residues long. Germline CDR1 reads GTSNPN; CDR2 reads SVGIG (reference sequence). In DNA, the CDR3 is TGTGCCTGGGGCCTACAGGGGTCGAGCTCTGGAAACACCATATATTTT. This gives the protein CAWGLQGSSSGNTIYF.

V is TRBV2 and J is TRBJ2-5, with D perhaps TRBD2 (6 bases). V was trimmed by 6 bases and J by 5 bases, leaving 22 bases between them. The CDR3 spans 16 residues. Per the germline V gene, CDR1 is SNHLY and CDR2 is FYNNEI. The chain's CDR3 is CASRVRGTLVVETQYF. Here the CDR3 DNA reads TGTGCCAGCAGAGTCCGGGGGACGTTAGTGGTGGAGACCCAGTACTTC.

The chain combines TRBV18 with TRBJ1-4; TRBD1 is a possible D gene (6 bases). Germline CDR1 KGHSH, CDR2 LQKENI. This CDR3 has 17 residues. V lost 3 bases to trimming and J lost 1 base, with 15 bases between them. CDR3 DNA: TGTGCCAGCTCACCTGTCACAGGGCCGCTAACTAATGAAAAACTGTTTTTT. As protein: CASSPVTGPLTNEKLFF.

The J gene is TRBJ2-5, the V gene TRBV7-2; 12 nucleotides match TRBD2. V trimming: 6 bases; J trimming: 5 bases; junction bases outside the gene matches: 7. Germline CDR1 is SGHTA and CDR2 is FQGNSA. This CDR3 is 15 amino acids long. As DNA, the CDR3 is TGTGCCAGCAGTCCGGGACTAGCGGGTCCGGAGACCCAGTACTTC. Translation gives CASSPGLAGPETQYF.